The clone carrying this T cell receptor (beta chain) counts as medium-sized. Every patient had bone marrow sampled while the disease was active. These data originate in a study of read filtering for tumor transcriptome and immune sequencing. Germline assignment: CDR1 SNHLY and CDR2 FYNNEI. CDR3 length: 17 residues. V gave up 3 bases and J gave up 0 bases; unmatched junction bases: 8. This library used roughly 430 ng RNA and molecular barcoded adaptors spanning alpha/delta and beta/gamma chains. In TCRdb, the reads were re-called with MiXCR into one record per CDR3 protein. The sample has approximately 5,300 distinct CDR3 sequences; around 20% are singletons.

J is TRBJ2-7 and V is TRBV2, with TRBD2 matching over 10 bases. The clonotype originates from a donor at least 40 years old with multiple myeloma. Sequenced: a population of CD138-negative cells sorted from bone marrow. The CDR3 reads CASSDGLAEGPSYEQYF. The CDR3 DNA reads as TGTGCCAGCAGTGATGGACTAGCGGAGGGCCCCTCCTACGAGCAGTACTTC.